This T cell receptor beta chain appears in the sequencing data of a study of T-cell memory formation after mild COVID-19. Study outcomes and limitations: Largely, contracting CD4+ clones fell within CM and EM, and contracting CD8+ clones within EMRA. Memory sampled before infection contained some responding clones, suggesting cross-reactive memory joined.

V dropped 4 bases and J dropped 4; count of bases not matched to a gene: 15. This CDR3 has 19 residues. CDR1 and CDR2 (germline): SGHRS, YFSETQ. This clonotype appeared many times. Its antigen is unknown. UMIs and sample barcodes were carried by the TCR alpha and TCR beta cDNA libraries that 5'RACE produced using constant-segment primers. TCRdb re-analysed the 5' RACE reads in MiXCR, keeping a single row per CDR3 protein. Of some 180,000 distinct CDR3 sequences in the sample, approximately 18% were seen once. The specimen sequenced was PBMCs or a T cell subset sorted from them (not recorded which). The TCR was taken from a man younger than 35 who had mild COVID-19 (a few samples of this study predate the infection). Cell type and time point are not known. The V gene is TRBV5-1, the J gene TRBJ2-2, with 11 bases fitting TRBD1. The CDR3 DNA sequence: TGCGCCAGCAGCCCTAACCCGGACAGGGGGCTAGGCGGCACCGGGGAGCTGTTTTTT. It yields the protein CASSPNPDRGLGGTGELFF.